The 10 T cell receptor beta chains below all came from one sample that was sequenced in a study of shared clonotypes between healthy human individuals. It was CD45RO-negative cells, positively selected for CCR7, that made up naive CD8 cells, with terminally differentiated effector memory CD45RA+ cells excluded. TCRdb keeps only in-frame clones here, not all; method: immunoSEQ multiplex PCR. The table records over 800,000 clones, around 92% of them present only once. Material for sequencing was naive CD8+ T cells sorted from blood. The receptors stem from a man between 25 and 39 years old in good health.

The chain has TRBV27 and TRBJ2-5, with D hard to call. V was shortened by 4 bases and J by 0 bases, with 12 bases between the two germline ends. Germline loops: CDR1 MNHEY, CDR2 SMNVEV (reference sequence). This CDR3 has 15 amino acids. The CDR3 is CASSSLERYQETQYF. The CDR3 DNA follows: TGTGCCAGCAGTTCCCTCGAACGGTACCAAGAGACCCAGTACTTC.

This clone appeared a single time. V is TRBV29-1 and J is TRBJ2-2, with D possibly called TRBD1 or TRBD2 (5 bases each). CDR1 and CDR2 from the germline V gene are SQVTM and ANQGSEA. This CDR3 contains 14 residues. Trimming left V 2 bases short and J 6 bases short, with 13 bases between. This chain's CDR3 is CSVERDPQAGELFF. In nucleotides, the CDR3 is TGCAGCGTTGAACGGGACCCTCAGGCCGGGGAGCTGTTTTTT.

The rearrangement uses TRBV27 and TRBJ2-1; 13 nucleotides line up with TRBD2. This CDR3 is 17 amino acids long. The V gene's germline CDR1 is MNHEY and CDR2 SMNVEV (reference sequence). V dropped 3 bases and J dropped 7; count of bases not matched to a gene: 9. CDR3 sequence reads: CASSFLLAGGGTNEQFF. The CDR3 DNA follows: TGTGCCAGCAGTTTTTTACTAGCGGGAGGGGGTACAAATGAGCAGTTCTTC.

Written as DNA, the CDR3 is TGTGCCAGCAGGTTAACGGGACGCCCTTACGAGCAGTACTTC. This sequence encodes CASRLTGRPYEQYF. The gene calls are TRBV6-5 and TRBJ2-7; D is perhaps TRBD1 or TRBD2 (5 bases each). V was shortened by 6 bases and J by 4 bases, with 16 bases between the two germline ends. Germline V gene sequence: CDR1 MNHEY, CDR2 SVGAGI. CDR3 size: 14 residues.

This chain links TRBV11-3 with TRBJ2-4; the D is unclear. This CDR3 has 14 amino acids. The V gene's germline CDR1 is SGHNT and CDR2 YENEEA. With 4 bases removed from V and 6 bases from J, the gap between germline ends came to 13 bases. Here the CDR3 DNA reads TGTGCCAGCAGCTCGCACGCACTCGGAAACATTCAGTACTTC. It translates to CASSSHALGNIQYF.

The chain has TRBV27 and TRBJ1-5; 8 positions agree with TRBD1. Germline CDR1 is MNHEY and CDR2 is SMNVEV (reference sequence). The CDR3 is 15 residues long. V shed 6 bases and J 7 bases; nucleotides not matched to a gene: 11. This CDR3 reads CASREGAGGGQPQHF. In nucleotides, the CDR3 is TGTGCCAGCAGGGAGGGGGCAGGGGGCGGACAGCCCCAGCATTTT.

A remark on this clone: Other DNA variants within this sample encode the same CDR3. The chain employs TRBV19 and TRBJ2-7, with 7 bases fitting TRBD1. The trim removed 5 bases at V and 3 bases at J, leaving 7 bases unmatched. The CDR3 contains 14 residues. The germline V gene encodes CDR1 LNHDA and CDR2 SQIVND (reference sequence). Here the CDR3 reads CASSPRQGSYEQYF. In DNA form, the CDR3 reads TGTGCCAGTAGTCCCCGACAGGGTAGCTACGAGCAGTACTTC.

The chain couples TRBV28 to TRBJ2-7; TRBD1 might be the D (6 bases). The germline V gene encodes CDR1 MDHEN and CDR2 SYDVKM. CDR3 size: 13 residues. Deletions cut 8 bases from V and 0 bases from J, with 11 bases between. The CDR3 nucleotides are TGTGCCAGCGCCACAGGGAGCTCCTACGAGCAGTACTTC. Translated, it gives CASATGSSYEQYF. The whole variable domain, remainder taken from reference TRBV28 and TRBJ2-7, is DVKVTQSSRYLVKRTGEKVFLECVQDMDHENMFWYRQDPGLGLRLIYFSYDVKMKEKGDIPEGYSVSREKKERFSLILESASTNQTSMYLCASATGSSYEQYFGPGTRLTVT.

CDR3 DNA sequence: TGTGCCAGCAGCCCGACAATAGGATCTGGGGCCAACGTCCTGACTTTC. Amino acids: CASSPTIGSGANVLTF. The chain employs TRBV9 and TRBJ2-6; D is uncertain. Trimming removed 4 bases from V and 1 base from J, with 12 bases in between. The CDR3 runs to 16 residues. Germline CDR1 SGDLS, CDR2 YYNGEE.

The genes are TRBV19 and TRBJ1-2; D perhaps matches TRBD1 (6 bases). Trimming pared 5 bases from V and 4 bases from J, leaving 11 bases between. The CDR3 spans 13 residues. Germline-derived CDR1 and CDR2 are LNHDA and SQIVND (reference sequence). CDR3 amino acids: CASSYQGIYGYTF. CDR3 DNA: TGTGCCAGTAGTTACCAGGGGATCTATGGCTACACCTTC.